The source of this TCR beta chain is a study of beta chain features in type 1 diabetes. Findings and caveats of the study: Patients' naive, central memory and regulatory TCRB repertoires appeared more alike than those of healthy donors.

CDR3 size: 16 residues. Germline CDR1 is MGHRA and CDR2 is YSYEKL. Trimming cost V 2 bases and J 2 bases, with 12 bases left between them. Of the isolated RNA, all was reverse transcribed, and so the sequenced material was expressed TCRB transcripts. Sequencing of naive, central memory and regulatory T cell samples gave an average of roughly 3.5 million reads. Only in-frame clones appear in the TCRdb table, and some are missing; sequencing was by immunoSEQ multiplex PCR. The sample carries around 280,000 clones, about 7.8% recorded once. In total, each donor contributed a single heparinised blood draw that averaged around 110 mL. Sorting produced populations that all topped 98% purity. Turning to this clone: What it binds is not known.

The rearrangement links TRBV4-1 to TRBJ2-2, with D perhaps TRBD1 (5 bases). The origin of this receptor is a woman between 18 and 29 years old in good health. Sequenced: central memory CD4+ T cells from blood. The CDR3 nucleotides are TGCGCCAGCAGCCAAATAGGACAAGTTAACACCGGGGAGCTGTTTTTT. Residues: CASSQIGQVNTGELFF.